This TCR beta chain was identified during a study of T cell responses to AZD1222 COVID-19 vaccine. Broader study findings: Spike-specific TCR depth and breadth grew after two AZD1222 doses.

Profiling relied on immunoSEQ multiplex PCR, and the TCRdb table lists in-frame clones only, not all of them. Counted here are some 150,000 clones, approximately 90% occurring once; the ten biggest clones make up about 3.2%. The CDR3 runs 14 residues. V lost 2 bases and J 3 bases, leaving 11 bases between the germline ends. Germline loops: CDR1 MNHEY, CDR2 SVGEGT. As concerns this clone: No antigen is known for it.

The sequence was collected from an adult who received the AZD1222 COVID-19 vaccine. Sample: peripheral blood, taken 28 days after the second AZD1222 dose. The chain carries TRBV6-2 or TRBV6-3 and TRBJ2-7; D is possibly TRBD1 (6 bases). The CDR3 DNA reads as TGTGCCAGCAGTTACCTTTCAGGGGACTACGAGCAGTACTTC. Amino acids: CASSYLSGDYEQYF.